The rows below give T cell receptor beta chains drawn from one sample of a study of Ad26.COV2.S vaccination and SARS-CoV-2 variants. The protocol was immunoSEQ multiplex PCR, while the TCRdb copy is restricted to in-frame clones and leaves out a portion. Of approximately 400,000 clones listed, approximately 81% are singletons. This sample comprised peripheral blood, obtained in a trial of Ad26.COV2.S vaccine versus placebo. The origin of the receptors is a person between 18 and 65 years old who received the Ad26.COV2.S COVID-19 vaccine or a placebo. CDR3s include the opening cysteine and the closing phenylalanine or tryptophan. D genes are given only for firm matches. Clone size is stated in some rows and not others, as once, few, many or a class when expanded.

v_call,clone_size,j_call,d_call,cdr3_aa,cdr3_nt
TRBV5-1,.,TRBJ2-2,.,CASSLELNTGELFF,TGCGCCAGCAGCTTGGAGCTTAACACCGGGGAGCTGTTTTTT
TRBV25-1,once,TRBJ2-5,TRBD2,CASSETGGAGETQYF,TGTGCCAGCAGTGAAACCGGGGGGGCGGGAGAGACCCAGTACTTC
TRBV3-1/TRBV3-2,.,TRBJ1-6,.,CASSHIRGRDSPLHF,TGTGCCAGCAGCCATATCAGGGGTAGGGATTCACCCCTCCACTTT
TRBV5-6,.,TRBJ2-1,.,CASSLNSDEQFF,TGTGCCAGCTCTCTCAACAGCGATGAGCAGTTCTTC
TRBV7-2,.,TRBJ2-1,.,CASSLGLAHNEQFF,TGTGCCAGCAGCTTAGGACTGGCCCACAATGAGCAGTTCTTC
TRBV27,.,TRBJ2-3,.,CATLTPPDTQYF,TGTGCCACTCTGACCCCTCCCGATACGCAGTATTTT
TRBV10-3,.,TRBJ1-1,.,CAIRYREEYTEAFF,TGTGCCATCAGATACAGGGAGGAGTACACTGAAGCTTTCTTT
TRBV13,.,TRBJ1-4,.,CASSHRGVLGKLFF,TGTGCCAGCAGCCACCGCGGAGTTTTAGGAAAACTGTTTTTT
TRBV27,.,TRBJ1-2,TRBD1,CASSFGTGLGSDGYTF,TGTGCCAGCAGTTTTGGGACAGGGTTGGGTTCTGATGGCTACACCTTC
TRBV5-6,.,TRBJ1-3,TRBD1,CASSSGTGVIGNTIYF,TGTGCCAGCAGCTCTGGGACAGGGGTAATTGGAAACACCATATATTTT
TRBV6-2/TRBV6-3,.,TRBJ2-1,TRBD1,CASSRGPPMNIYNEQFF,TGTGCCAGCAGTAGGGGGCCCCCCATGAATATCTACAATGAGCAGTTCTTC
TRBV7-9,.,TRBJ2-1,.,CASSLTYSGDEQFF,TGTGCCAGCAGCTTAACATACAGTGGGGATGAGCAGTTCTTC
TRBV14,.,TRBJ2-7,.,CASSPGLGRVSYEQYF,TGTGCCAGCAGCCCTGGCTTGGGCAGGGTGTCCTACGAGCAGTACTTC
TRBV19,.,TRBJ2-7,.,CASSIKLSPYEQYF,TGTGCCAGTAGTATTAAGTTAAGTCCCTACGAGCAGTACTTC
TRBV4-1,few,TRBJ2-5,.,CASSQEGGSKGETQYF,TGCGCCAGCAGCCAAGAAGGGGGGAGTAAGGGAGAGACCCAGTACTTC
TRBV2,.,TRBJ1-4,.,CASSDLPSYLFF,TGTGCCAGCAGTGACCTTCCCTCTTACCTGTTTTTT
TRBV5-1,.,TRBJ2-7,TRBD2,CASRPSGARYEQYF,TGCGCCAGCAGACCTAGCGGGGCGCGCTACGAGCAGTACTTC
TRBV12-3/TRBV12-4,few,TRBJ1-2,.,CASSLIQNGYTF,TGTGCCAGCAGTTTAATACAAAATGGCTACACCTTC
TRBV6-5,once,TRBJ2-1,TRBD2,CASRGLVGIDEQFF,TGTGCCAGCAGGGGACTAGTAGGTATCGATGAGCAGTTCTTC
TRBV24-1,.,TRBJ2-5,.,CATSDSGRALQETQYF,TGTGCCACCAGTGATTCCGGACGTGCGCTCCAAGAGACCCAGTACTTC
TRBV19,.,TRBJ2-1,.,CASSLETSYNEQFF,TGTGCCAGTAGTCTCGAGACCTCCTACAATGAGCAGTTCTTC
TRBV20-1,.,TRBJ1-5,.,CSASSLHQPQHF,TGCAGTGCTAGTTCCTTGCATCAGCCCCAGCATTTT
TRBV20-1,.,TRBJ1-2,.,CSASLRRADGYTF,TGCAGTGCTAGTCTTCGCCGGGCCGATGGCTACACCTTC
TRBV30,.,TRBJ2-7,.,CAWGIGTFFPEQYF,TGTGCCTGGGGGATAGGGACGTTTTTTCCCGAGCAGTACTTC
TRBV27,.,TRBJ2-2,TRBD1,CASNTGGADTGELFF,TGTGCCAGCAACACAGGGGGCGCTGACACCGGGGAGCTGTTTTTT
TRBV11-2,.,TRBJ2-2,.,CASSSLLGAGELFF,TGTGCCAGCAGCTCCCTTCTAGGTGCCGGGGAGCTGTTTTTT
TRBV28,.,TRBJ2-7,TRBD2,CASSSYSGSYEQYF,TGTGCCAGCAGTTCTTATAGCGGGAGTTACGAGCAGTACTTC
TRBV12-3/TRBV12-4,once,TRBJ2-7,.,CASTGDPYEQYF,TGTGCCAGCACTGGGGACCCTTACGAGCAGTACTTC
TRBV25-1,.,TRBJ2-1,.,CASSPVDSYNEQFF,TGTGCCAGCAGTCCGGTTGACTCCTACAATGAGCAGTTCTTC
TRBV19,.,TRBJ2-7,.,CASSRSSYDEQYF,TGTGCCAGTAGTAGGAGTAGCTACGACGAGCAGTACTTC
TRBV5-4,.,TRBJ2-5,TRBD1,CASKQGGREETQYF,TGTGCCAGCAAACAAGGGGGCAGAGAAGAGACCCAGTACTTC
TRBV6-2/TRBV6-3,once,TRBJ2-3,TRBD2,CASSYGGLAGRPSTDTQYF,TGTGCCAGCAGTTACGGGGGACTAGCGGGTCGTCCGAGCACAGATACGCAGTATTTT
TRBV18,.,TRBJ1-3,TRBD1,CASSRDLRQGTGNTIYF,TGTGCCAGCTCACGGGACTTGAGACAGGGTACTGGAAACACCATATATTTT
TRBV9,.,TRBJ1-4,.,CASSVPQGDSEKLFF,TGTGCCAGCAGCGTTCCTCAGGGCGACAGTGAAAAACTGTTTTTT
TRBV3-1/TRBV3-2,.,TRBJ1-1,.,CASSHFSKQGGTEAFF,TGTGCCAGCAGCCATTTTTCGAAACAGGGAGGTACTGAAGCTTTCTTT
TRBV27,.,TRBJ1-6,TRBD1,CASSLSTGGKSPLHF,TGTGCCAGCAGTTTATCGACAGGGGGCAAATCACCCCTCCACTTT
TRBV6-2/TRBV6-3,.,TRBJ2-7,.,CASSVLVASEQYF,TGTGCCAGCAGCGTACTAGTGGCTTCCGAGCAGTACTTC
TRBV7-2,.,TRBJ2-3,TRBD1,CASSLGTGGDTQYF,TGTGCCAGCAGCTTAGGGACAGGGGGAGATACGCAGTATTTT
TRBV4-1,once,TRBJ2-2,.,CASSQEIVLAGELFF,TGCGCCAGCAGCCAAGAAATAGTGCTTGCCGGGGAGCTGTTTTTT
TRBV5-1,.,TRBJ2-5,TRBD2,CASSFFRTSGSLQTQYF,TGCGCCAGCAGCTTCTTTCGGACTAGCGGGAGCTTACAGACCCAGTACTTC
TRBV18,.,TRBJ1-1,.,CASLQGGGTEAFF,TGTGCCAGTTTACAGGGAGGAGGCACTGAAGCTTTCTTT
TRBV15,.,TRBJ2-1,.,CATSRGTLATEQFF,TGTGCCACCAGCAGAGGAACCCTGGCTACCGAGCAGTTCTTC
TRBV4-1,once,TRBJ1-5,TRBD1,CASSQATGQNQPQHF,TGCGCCAGCAGCCAAGCTACGGGACAGAACCAGCCCCAGCATTTT